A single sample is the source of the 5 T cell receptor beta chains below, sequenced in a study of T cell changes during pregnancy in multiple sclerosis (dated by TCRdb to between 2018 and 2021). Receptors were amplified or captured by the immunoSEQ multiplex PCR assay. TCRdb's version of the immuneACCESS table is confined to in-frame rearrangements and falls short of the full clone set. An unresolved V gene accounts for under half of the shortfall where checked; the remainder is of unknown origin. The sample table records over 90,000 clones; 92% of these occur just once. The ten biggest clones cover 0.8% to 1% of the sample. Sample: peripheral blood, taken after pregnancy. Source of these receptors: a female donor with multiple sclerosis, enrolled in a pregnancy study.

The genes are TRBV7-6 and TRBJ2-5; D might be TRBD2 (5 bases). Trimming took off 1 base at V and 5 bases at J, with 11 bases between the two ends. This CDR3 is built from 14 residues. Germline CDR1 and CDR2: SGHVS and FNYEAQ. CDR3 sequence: CASSLEGVWETQYF. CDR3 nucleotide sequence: TGTGCCAGCAGCTTAGAGGGAGTATGGGAGACCCAGTACTTC.

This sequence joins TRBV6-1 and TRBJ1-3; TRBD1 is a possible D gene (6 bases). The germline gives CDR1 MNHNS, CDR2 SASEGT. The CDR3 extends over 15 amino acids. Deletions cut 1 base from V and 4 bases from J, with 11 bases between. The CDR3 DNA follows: TGTGCCAGCAGTGAAGGGACAGCCTTAGGAAACACCATATATTTT. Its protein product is CASSEGTALGNTIYF.

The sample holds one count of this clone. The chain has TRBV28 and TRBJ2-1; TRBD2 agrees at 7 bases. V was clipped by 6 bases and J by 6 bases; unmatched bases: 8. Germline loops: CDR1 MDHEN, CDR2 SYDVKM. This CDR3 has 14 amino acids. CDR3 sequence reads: CASSRGGFRNEQFF. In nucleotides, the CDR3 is TGTGCCAGCAGCCGCGGGGGATTCCGCAATGAGCAGTTCTTC.

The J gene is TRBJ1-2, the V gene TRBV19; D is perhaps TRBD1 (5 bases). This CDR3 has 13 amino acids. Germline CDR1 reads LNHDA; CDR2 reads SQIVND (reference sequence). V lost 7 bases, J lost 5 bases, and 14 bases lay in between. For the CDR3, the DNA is TGTGCCAGTACTGTTCACGGGGGATATGGCTACACCTTC. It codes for CASTVHGGYGYTF.

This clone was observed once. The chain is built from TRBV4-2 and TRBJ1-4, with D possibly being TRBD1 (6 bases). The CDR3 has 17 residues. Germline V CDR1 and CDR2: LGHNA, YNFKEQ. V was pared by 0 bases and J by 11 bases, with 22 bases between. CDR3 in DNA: TGTGCCAGCAGCCAAGATCCCAGGGACACGCTAATGAGGAAACTGTTTTTT. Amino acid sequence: CASSQDPRDTLMRKLFF.